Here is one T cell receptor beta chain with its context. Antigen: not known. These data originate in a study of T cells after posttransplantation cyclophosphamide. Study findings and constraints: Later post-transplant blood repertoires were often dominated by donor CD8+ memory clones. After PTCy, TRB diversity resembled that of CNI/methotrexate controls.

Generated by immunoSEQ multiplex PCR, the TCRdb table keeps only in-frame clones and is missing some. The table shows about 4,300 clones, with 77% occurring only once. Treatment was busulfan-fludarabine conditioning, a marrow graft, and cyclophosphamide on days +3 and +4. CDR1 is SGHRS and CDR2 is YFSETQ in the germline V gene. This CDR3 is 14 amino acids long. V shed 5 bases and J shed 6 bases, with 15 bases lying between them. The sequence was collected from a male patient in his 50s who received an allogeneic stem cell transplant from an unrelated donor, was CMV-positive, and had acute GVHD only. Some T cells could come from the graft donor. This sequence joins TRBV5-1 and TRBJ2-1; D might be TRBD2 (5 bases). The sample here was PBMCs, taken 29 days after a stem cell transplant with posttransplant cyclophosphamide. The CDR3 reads CASREVSDANEQFF. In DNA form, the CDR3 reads TGCGCCAGCAGGGAGGTTAGCGATGCCAATGAGCAGTTCTTC.